Shown below are 7 T cell receptor beta chains from a single sample sequenced in a study of HIV-infected patients and healthy controls. cDNA was made from approximately 500 ng RNA using alpha and beta constant primers. Alpha and beta chain libraries were made separately by chain-specific third strand synthesis with multiplexing indices. TCRdb independently ran MiXCR on the 5' RACE reads; one entry per CDR3 protein. The sample lists more than 9,500 distinct CDR3 sequences; around 9.3% were seen once. No cell fractionation was done, so the repertoire covers all unsorted peripheral blood T cells. The sequencing here drew on blood, taken before antiretroviral therapy. The receptors here all came from an adult with HIV infection. The donor label of this sample is uncertain.

The chain combines TRBV19 with TRBJ2-7; D not certain. The CDR3 is made up of 12 amino acids. The V gene lost 5 bases and the J gene lost 5 bases, with 10 bases spanning the gap. Germline CDR1 is LNHDA and CDR2 is SQIVND (reference sequence). The CDR3: CASSDRLDEQYF. CDR3 nucleotide sequence: TGTGCCAGTAGTGACCGGTTGGACGAGCAGTACTTC.

This clonotype came up many times. The junction differs from germline at one of its ends, possibly a read error. The gene calls are TRBV4-2 and TRBJ1-2; possibly TRBD1 for D (5 bases). The CDR3 covers 16 residues. Per the germline V gene, CDR1 is LGHNA and CDR2 is YNFKEQ. This chain's CDR3 is CASSQGVAAGIYGYTF. The CDR3 DNA sequence: TGTGCCAGCAGTCAAGGGGTCGCAGCCGGGATCTATGGCTACACCTTC.

This clonotype is deemed large. The V and J genes are TRBV9 and TRBJ2-3, with D possibly TRBD2 on 7 matching bases. CDR1 and CDR2 (germline): SGDLS, YYNGEE. With 4 bases removed from V and 4 bases from J, the gap between germline ends came to 19 bases. The CDR3 covers 16 residues. The CDR3 sequence is CASSPRVGGPADTQYF. CDR3 bases: TGTGCCAGCAGCCCTAGAGTGGGGGGGCCCGCAGATACGCAGTATTTT.

This chain links TRBV4-3 with TRBJ1-1; 8 bases match TRBD1. Germline V gives CDR1 LGHNA, CDR2 YSLEER. This CDR3 region has 15 residues. V was pared by 0 bases and J by 4 bases, with 4 bases of the junction left unmatched. CDR3 residues: CASSQDGQGVTEAFF. The DNA of the CDR3 is TGCGCCAGCAGCCAAGACGGACAGGGAGTCACTGAAGCTTTCTTT.

This clonotype was observed at least ten times. The rearrangement links TRBV19 to TRBJ1-5, with no clear D. This CDR3 comprises 14 residues. Germline assignment: CDR1 LNHDA and CDR2 SQIVND (reference sequence). V lost 1 base and J lost 6, with 10 bases in between. Here the CDR3 reads CASSIVPEGQPQHF. The CDR3 DNA sequence: TGTGCCAGTAGTATAGTCCCCGAAGGTCAGCCCCAGCATTTT.

This clonotype was picked up many times. The genes are TRBV7-2 and TRBJ2-5; TRBD1 matches 8 bases. CDR1 and CDR2 (germline): SGHTA, FQGNSA. The V and J ends lost 6 bases and 5 bases, in that order; junction bases with no gene match: 5. The CDR3 sequence is 13 residues long. CDR3: CASRPGGGETQYF. In DNA form, the CDR3 reads TGTGCCAGCAGGCCAGGGGGCGGGGAGACCCAGTACTTC.

This clonotype was seen at least ten times. The chain couples TRBV12-3 or TRBV12-4 to TRBJ2-7; the D gene could be TRBD1 or TRBD2 (5 bases each). Trimming removed 8 bases from V and 0 bases from J, with 11 bases in between. This CDR3 has 13 amino acids. Here the CDR3 reads CASCWGSSYEQYF. For the CDR3, the DNA is TGTGCCAGCTGTTGGGGGAGCTCCTACGAGCAGTACTTC.